This T cell receptor (beta chain) was retrieved from a study of T cells after yellow fever vaccination. Study results and caveats: Clonotypes appearing in both CD4 and CD8 compartments existed, and their share was small.

Trimming left V 6 bases short and J 0 bases short, with 13 bases between. Germline V gene lookup returns CDR1 MGHRA and CDR2 YSYEKL. The CDR3 contains 15 residues. In the case of this clonotype: Its antigen is as yet unknown.

In TCRdb, the 5' RACE reads were re-called with MiXCR into one record per CDR3 protein. This table has 99,000 or so distinct CDR3 sequences, less than 6% appearing once. The chain has TRBV4-1 and TRBJ2-3; D might be TRBD1 or TRBD2, each matching 5 bases. Sequencing used CD8+ T cells sorted from PBMCs, obtained 10 days after the yellow fever booster vaccination. This clonotype was obtained from a man younger than 30 who received the YFV17D yellow fever vaccine. The CDR3 bases are TGCGCCAGCAGAACCGGGACCCCGAGCACAGATACGCAGTATTTT. Translated, it gives CASRTGTPSTDTQYF.